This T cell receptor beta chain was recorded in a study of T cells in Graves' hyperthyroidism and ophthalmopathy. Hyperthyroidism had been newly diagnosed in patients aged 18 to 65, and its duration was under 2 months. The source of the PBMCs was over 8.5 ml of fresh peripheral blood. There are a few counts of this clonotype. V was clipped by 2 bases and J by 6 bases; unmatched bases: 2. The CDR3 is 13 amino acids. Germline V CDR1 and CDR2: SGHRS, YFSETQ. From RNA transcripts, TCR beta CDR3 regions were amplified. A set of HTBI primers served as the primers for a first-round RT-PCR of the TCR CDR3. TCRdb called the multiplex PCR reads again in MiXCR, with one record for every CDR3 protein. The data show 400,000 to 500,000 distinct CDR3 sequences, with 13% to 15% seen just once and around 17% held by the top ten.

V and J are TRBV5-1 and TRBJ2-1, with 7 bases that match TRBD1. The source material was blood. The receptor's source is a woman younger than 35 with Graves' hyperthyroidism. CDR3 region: CASSLPGGNEQFF. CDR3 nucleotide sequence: TGCGCCAGCAGCTTACCAGGGGGCAATGAGCAGTTCTTC.